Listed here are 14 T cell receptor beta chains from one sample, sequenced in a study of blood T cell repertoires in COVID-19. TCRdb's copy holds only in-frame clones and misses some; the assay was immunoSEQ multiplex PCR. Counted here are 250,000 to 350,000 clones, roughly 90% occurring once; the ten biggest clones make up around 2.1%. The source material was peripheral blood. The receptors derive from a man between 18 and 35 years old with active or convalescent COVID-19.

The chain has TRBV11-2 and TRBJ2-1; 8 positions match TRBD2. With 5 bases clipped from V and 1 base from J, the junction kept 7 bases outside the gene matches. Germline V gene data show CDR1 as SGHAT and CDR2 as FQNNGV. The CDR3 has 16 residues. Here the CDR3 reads CASSTLAGISYNEQFF. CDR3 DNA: TGTGCCAGCAGCACCTTAGCGGGGATATCCTACAATGAGCAGTTCTTC.

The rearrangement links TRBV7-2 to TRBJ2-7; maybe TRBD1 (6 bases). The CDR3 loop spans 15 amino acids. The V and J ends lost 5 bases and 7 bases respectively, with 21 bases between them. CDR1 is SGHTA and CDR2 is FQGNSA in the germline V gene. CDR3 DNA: TGTGCCAGCAGCATTAGCCGGGACACATCGAGGGAGCAGTACTTC. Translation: CASSISRDTSREQYF.

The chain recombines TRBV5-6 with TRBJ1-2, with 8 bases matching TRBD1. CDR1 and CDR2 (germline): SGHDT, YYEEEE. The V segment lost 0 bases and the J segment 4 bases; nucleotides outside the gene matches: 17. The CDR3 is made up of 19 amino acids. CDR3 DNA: TGTGCCAGCAGCTTGGCAAAGGGCAGGGGGCGTAATCCCTTCTATGGCTACACCTTC. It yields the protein CASSLAKGRGRNPFYGYTF.

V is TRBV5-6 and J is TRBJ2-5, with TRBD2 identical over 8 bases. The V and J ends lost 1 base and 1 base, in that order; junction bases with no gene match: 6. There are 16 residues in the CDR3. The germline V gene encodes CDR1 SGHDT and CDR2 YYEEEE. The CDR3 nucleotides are TGTGCCAGCAGCTTGATCCAGCGGGGGCTCCAAGAGACCCAGTACTTC. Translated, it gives CASSLIQRGLQETQYF.

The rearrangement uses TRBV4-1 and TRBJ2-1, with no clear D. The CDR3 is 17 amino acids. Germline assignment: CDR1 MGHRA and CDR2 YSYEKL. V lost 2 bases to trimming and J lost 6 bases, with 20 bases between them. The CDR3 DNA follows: TGCGCCAGCAGCCAATACTCCCACCCCAGCAGGCTCAATGAGCAGTTCTTC. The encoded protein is CASSQYSHPSRLNEQFF.

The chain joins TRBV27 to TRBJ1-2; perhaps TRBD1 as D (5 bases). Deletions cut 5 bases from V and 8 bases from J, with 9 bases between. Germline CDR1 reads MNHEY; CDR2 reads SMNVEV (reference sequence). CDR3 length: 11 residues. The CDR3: CASSTQVGYTF. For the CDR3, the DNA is TGTGCCAGCAGTACACAGGTAGGCTACACCTTC.

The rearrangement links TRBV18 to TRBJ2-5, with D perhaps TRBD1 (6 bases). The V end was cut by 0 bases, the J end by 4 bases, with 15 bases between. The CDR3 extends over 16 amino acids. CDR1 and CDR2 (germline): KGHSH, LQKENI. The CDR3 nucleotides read TGTGCCAGCTCACCACCACTACAGGGCCTCGGAGAGACCCAGTACTTC. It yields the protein CASSPPLQGLGETQYF.

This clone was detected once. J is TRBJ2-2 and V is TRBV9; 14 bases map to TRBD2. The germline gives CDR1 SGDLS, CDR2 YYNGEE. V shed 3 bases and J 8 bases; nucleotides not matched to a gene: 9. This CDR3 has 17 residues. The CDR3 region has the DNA TGTGCCAGCAGCGCCCCCGGGACTAGCGGGAGTCCAGGGGAGCTGTTTTTT. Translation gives CASSAPGTSGSPGELFF.

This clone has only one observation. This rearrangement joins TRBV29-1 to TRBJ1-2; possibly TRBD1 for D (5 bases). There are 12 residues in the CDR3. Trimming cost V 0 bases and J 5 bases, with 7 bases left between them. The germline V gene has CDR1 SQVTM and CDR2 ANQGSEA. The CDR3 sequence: CSVEEQDYGYTF. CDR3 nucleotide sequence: TGCAGCGTTGAAGAACAGGATTATGGCTACACCTTC.

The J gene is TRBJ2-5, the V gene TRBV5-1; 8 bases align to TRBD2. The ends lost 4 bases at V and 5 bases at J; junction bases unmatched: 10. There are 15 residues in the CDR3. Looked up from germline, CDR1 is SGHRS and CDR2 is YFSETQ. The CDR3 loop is CASSLSGGRGETQYF. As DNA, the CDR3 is TGCGCCAGCAGCCTAAGCGGGGGCCGAGGGGAGACCCAGTACTTC.

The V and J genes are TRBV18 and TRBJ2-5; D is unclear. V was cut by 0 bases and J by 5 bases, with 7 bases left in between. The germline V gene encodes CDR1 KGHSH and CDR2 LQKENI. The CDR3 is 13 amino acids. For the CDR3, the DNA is TGTGCCAGCTCACCACCCGGGTTGGAGACCCAGTACTTC. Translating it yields CASSPPGLETQYF. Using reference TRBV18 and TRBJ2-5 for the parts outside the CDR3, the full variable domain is NAGVMQNPRHLVRRRGQEARLRCSPMKGHSHVYWYRQLPEEGLKFMVYLQKENIIDESGMPKERFSAEFPKEGPSILRIQQVVRGDSAAYFCASSPPGLETQYFGPGTRLLVL.

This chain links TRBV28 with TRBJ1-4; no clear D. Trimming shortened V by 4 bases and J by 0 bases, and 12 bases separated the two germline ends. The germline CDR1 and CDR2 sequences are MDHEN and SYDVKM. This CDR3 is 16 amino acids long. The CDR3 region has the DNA TGTGCCAGCAGTTCACCGACACTTACAACTAATGAAAAACTGTTTTTT. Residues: CASSSPTLTTNEKLFF.

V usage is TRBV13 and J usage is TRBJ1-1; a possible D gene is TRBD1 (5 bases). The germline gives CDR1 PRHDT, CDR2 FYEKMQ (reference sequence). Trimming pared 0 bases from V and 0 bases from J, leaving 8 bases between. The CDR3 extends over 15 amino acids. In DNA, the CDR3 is TGTGCCAGCAGCTTAGGGACAGTCCTGAACACTGAAGCTTTCTTT. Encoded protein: CASSLGTVLNTEAFF.

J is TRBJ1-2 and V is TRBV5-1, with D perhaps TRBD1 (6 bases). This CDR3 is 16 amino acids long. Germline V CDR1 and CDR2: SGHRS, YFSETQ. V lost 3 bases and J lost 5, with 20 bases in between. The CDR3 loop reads CASSWLRGGQGYGYTF. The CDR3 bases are TGCGCCAGCAGCTGGTTACGTGGTGGGCAGGGGTATGGCTACACCTTC.